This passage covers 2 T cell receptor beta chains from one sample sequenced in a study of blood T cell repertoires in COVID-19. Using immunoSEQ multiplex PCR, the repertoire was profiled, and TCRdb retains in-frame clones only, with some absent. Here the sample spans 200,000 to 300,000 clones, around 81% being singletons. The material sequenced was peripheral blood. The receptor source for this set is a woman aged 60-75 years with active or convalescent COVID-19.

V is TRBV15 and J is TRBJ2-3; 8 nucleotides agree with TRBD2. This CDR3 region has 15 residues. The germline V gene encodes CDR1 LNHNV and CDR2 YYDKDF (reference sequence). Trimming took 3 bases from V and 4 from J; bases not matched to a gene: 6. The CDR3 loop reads CATSRPAGGPDTQYF. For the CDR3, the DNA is TGTGCCACCAGCAGGCCCGCGGGAGGCCCAGATACGCAGTATTTT.

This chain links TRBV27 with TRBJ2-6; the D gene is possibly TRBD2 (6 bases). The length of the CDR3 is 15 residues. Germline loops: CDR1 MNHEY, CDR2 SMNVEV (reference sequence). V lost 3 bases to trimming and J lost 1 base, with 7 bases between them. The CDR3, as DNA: TGTGCCAGCAGTTTTGGGGGGTCTGGGGCCAACGTCCTGACTTTC. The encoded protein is CASSFGGSGANVLTF.